This T cell receptor beta chain was sequenced during a study of pediatric ulcerative colitis. Clones were sequenced by immunoSEQ multiplex PCR, and TCRdb holds only the in-frame ones, with some missing. Among roughly 18,000 clones listed, roughly 80% were seen once. Germline CDR1 and CDR2: LNHDA and SQIVND (reference sequence). The CDR3 length is 14 residues. Trimming took 1 base from V and 0 from J, leaving 5 bases between them. During colonoscopy, one to two rectal pinch biopsies were collected. This chain links TRBV19 with TRBJ2-3; no clear D gene. Sequencing was carried out using gut tissue. The clonotype originates from a boy younger than 18 with moderate ulcerative colitis. CDR3 amino acids: CASSIVSSTDTQYF. The CDR3 bases are TGTGCCAGTAGTATAGTAAGCAGCACAGATACGCAGTATTTT.